The clone carrying this T cell receptor beta chain showed up just once. The data are from a study of long-term antiretroviral therapy in people with HIV. Running of the v3.0 immunoSEQ assay took place at survey level. The assay was immunoSEQ multiplex PCR, and TCRdb's table has in-frame clones only and misses some. The data hold about 20,000 clones, with nearly 80% observed a single time. The germline V gene encodes CDR1 MNHNS and CDR2 SASEGT. This CDR3 contains 16 residues. Trimming left V 4 bases short and J 5 bases short, with 20 bases between. The source is a woman aged 45 to 65 with HIV. The rearrangement links TRBV6-1 to TRBJ1-2, with a tentative D call TRBD1 (5 bases). The sample consisted of unsorted PBMCs, taken 0.3 years after starting antiretroviral therapy. The CDR3 is CASSVEQGSIVYGYTF. CDR3 DNA: TGTGCCAGCAGTGTGGAGCAGGGTTCCATTGTTTATGGCTACACCTTC.